The clone carrying this T cell receptor beta chain was detected only once. The data are from a study of blood T cell repertoires in COVID-19. The overall study: Samples representing acute and convalescent COVID-19 were sourced from the United States, Italy and Spain. PBMCs, B-cell-depleted T cells, or T cells provided the cDNA or gDNA that made up the material.

Seattle participants joined during active infection and were tracked over time. This CDR3 is built from 14 residues. V was pared by 2 bases and J by 0 bases, with 8 bases between. Germline loops: CDR1 MNHNY, CDR2 SVGAGI (reference sequence). Methods used by the authors: Cell counts per sample came from amplifying reference gene primers. Profiled with immunoSEQ multiplex PCR; TCRdb holds only in-frame clones, not every one. For V, J and clone size, that table is used; D and trimming come from the DNA. The profile shows about 82,000 clones, roughly 78% of them singletons. Sequenced sample: peripheral blood. The TCR comes from a man aged 55 to 70 with COVID-19, enrolled during active disease. The V and J genes are TRBV6-6 and TRBJ2-7; possible D gene TRBD2, 6 bases. CDR3 bases: TGTGCCAGCAGTTACGGGGGGTTCTCCTACGAGCAGTACTTC. The encoded protein is CASSYGGFSYEQYF.